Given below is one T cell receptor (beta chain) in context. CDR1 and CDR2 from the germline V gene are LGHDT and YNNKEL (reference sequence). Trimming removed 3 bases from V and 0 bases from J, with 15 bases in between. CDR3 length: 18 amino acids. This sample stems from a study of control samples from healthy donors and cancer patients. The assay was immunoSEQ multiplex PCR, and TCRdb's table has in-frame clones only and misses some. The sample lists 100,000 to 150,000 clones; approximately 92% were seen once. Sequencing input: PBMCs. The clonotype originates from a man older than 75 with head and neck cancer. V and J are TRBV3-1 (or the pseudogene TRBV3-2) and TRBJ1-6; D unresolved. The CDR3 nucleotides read TGTGCCAGCAGCCAGTTCGGAGGGTCGAGCTCCTATAATTCACCCCTCCACTTT. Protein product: CASSQFGGSSSYNSPLHF.